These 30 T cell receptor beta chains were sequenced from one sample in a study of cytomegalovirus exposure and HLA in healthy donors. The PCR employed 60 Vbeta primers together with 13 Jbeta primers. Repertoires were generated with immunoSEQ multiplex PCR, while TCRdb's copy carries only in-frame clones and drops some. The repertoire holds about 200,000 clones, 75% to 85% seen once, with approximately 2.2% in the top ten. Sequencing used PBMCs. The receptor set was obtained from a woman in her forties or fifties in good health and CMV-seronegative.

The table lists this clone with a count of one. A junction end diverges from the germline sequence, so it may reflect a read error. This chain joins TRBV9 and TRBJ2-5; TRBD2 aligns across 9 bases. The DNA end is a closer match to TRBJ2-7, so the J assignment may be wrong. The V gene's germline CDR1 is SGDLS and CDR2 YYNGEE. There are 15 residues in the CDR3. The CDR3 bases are TGTGCCAACAGCGGTAGGCGGGAGGGTTCCTACGAGCAGTACTTC. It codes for CANSGRREGSYEQYF.

The CDR3 nucleotides are TGTGCCAGTAGTGCGGACAGGGGGCTTGCTCAGCCCCAGCATTTT. This encodes CASSADRGLAQPQHF. The chain employs TRBV19 and TRBJ1-5; 11 positions agree with TRBD1. J was trimmed by 6 bases and V by 5 bases; bases with no gene match: 6. The CDR3 extends over 15 amino acids. From germline, CDR1 is LNHDA and CDR2 SQIVND (reference sequence).

The chain's CDR3 is CASSSGTSGREDTQYF. The CDR3 coding sequence is TGTGCCAGCAGTTCGGGGACTAGCGGGAGAGAAGATACGCAGTATTTT. The chain joins TRBV27 to TRBJ2-3; the match to TRBD2 covers 14 bases. V lost 4 bases to trimming and J lost 5 bases; unmatched junction nucleotides: 5. CDR1 and CDR2 from the germline V gene are MNHEY and SMNVEV (reference sequence). The CDR3 sequence is 16 residues long.

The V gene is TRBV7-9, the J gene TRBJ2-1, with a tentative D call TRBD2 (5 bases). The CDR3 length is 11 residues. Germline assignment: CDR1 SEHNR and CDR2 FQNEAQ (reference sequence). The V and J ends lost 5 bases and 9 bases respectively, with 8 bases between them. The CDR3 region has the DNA TGTGCCAGCAGCGCGGGTGGTGAGCAGTTCTTC. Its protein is CASSAGGEQFF. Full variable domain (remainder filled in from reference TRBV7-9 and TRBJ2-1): DTGVSQNPRHKITKRGQNVTFRCDPISEHNRLYWYRQTLGQGPEFLTYFQNEAQLEKSRLLSDRFSAERPKGSFSTLEIQRTEQGDSAMYLCASSAGGEQFFGPGTRLTVL.

CDR3 in amino acids: CASSLARTDRSSYEQYF. CDR3 DNA sequence: TGTGCCAGCAGCTTAGCCCGTACTGACAGGAGCTCCTACGAGCAGTACTTC. The chain has TRBV7-9 and TRBJ2-7, with D possibly matching TRBD1 (6 bases). This CDR3 region has 17 residues. Deletions cut 0 bases from V and 0 bases from J, with 15 bases between. Germline lookup yields CDR1 SEHNR and CDR2 FQNEAQ (reference sequence). Based on the CDR3 plus reference TRBV7-9 and TRBJ2-7, the full variable domain is DTGVSQNPRHKITKRGQNVTFRCDPISEHNRLYWYRQTLGQGPEFLTYFQNEAQLEKSRLLSDRFSAERPKGSFSTLEIQRTEQGDSAMYLCASSLARTDRSSYEQYFGPGTRLTVT.

CDR3 coding DNA: TGTGCCAGCAGTCCCTTGGGGGGGACAGGGGCCTACGAGCAGTACTTC. This sequence encodes CASSPLGGTGAYEQYF. The rearrangement joins TRBV28 to TRBJ2-7; 10 nucleotides line up with TRBD1. Germline values: CDR1 MDHEN, CDR2 SYDVKM. The CDR3 covers 16 residues. The J segment lost 2 bases and the V segment lost 5 bases, leaving 9 bases of the junction unmatched.

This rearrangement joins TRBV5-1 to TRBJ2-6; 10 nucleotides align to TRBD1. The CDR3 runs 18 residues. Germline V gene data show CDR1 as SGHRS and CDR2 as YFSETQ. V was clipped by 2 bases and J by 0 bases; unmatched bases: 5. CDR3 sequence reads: CASSFRDRGSSGANVLTF. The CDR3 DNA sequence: TGCGCCAGCAGCTTTCGGGACAGGGGAAGCTCTGGGGCCAACGTCCTGACTTTC.

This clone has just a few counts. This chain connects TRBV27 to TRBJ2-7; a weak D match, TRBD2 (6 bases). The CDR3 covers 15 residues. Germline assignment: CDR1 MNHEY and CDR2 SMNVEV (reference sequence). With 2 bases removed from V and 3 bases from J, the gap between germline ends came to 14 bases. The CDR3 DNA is TGTGCCAGCAGTTTAGTGGCGGGAAATGACTACGAGCAGTACTTC. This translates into CASSLVAGNDYEQYF.

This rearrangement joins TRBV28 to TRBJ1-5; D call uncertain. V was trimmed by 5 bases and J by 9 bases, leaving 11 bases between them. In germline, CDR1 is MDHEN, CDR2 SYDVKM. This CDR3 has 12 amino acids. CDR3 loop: CASSSLEGPQHF. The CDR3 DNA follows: TGTGCCAGCAGTAGTCTCGAGGGGCCCCAGCATTTT.

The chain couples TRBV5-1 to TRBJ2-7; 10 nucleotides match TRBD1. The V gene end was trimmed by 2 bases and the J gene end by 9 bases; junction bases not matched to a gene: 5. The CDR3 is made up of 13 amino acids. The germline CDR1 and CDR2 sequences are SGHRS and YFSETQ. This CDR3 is CASSLGQGGGQYF. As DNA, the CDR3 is TGCGCCAGCAGCTTAGGACAGGGGGGCGGGCAGTACTTC.

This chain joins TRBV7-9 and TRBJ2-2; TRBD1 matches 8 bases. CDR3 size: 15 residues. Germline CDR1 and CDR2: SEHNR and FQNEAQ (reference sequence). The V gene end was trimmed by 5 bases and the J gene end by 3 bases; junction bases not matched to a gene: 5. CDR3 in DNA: TGTGCCAGCAGCACAGGGACAGGCGACACCGGGGAGCTGTTTTTT. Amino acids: CASSTGTGDTGELFF.

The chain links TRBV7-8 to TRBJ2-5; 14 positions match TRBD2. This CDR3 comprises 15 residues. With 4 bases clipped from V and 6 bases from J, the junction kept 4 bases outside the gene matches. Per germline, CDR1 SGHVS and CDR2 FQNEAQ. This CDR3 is CASSSTSGGGKTQYF. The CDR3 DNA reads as TGTGCCAGCAGCTCGACTAGCGGGGGGGGGAAGACCCAGTACTTC.

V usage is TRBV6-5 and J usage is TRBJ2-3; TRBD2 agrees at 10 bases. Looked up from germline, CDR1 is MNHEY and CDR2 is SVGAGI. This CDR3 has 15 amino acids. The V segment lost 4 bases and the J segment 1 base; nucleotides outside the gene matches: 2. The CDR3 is CASSSSGRGTDTQYF. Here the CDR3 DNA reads TGTGCCAGCAGTTCGAGCGGGAGGGGCACAGATACGCAGTATTTT.

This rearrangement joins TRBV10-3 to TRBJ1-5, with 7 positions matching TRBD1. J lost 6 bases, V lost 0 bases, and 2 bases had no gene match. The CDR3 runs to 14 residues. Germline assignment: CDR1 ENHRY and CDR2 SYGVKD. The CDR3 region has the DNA TGTGCCATCAGTGAGTCGCAGGGGGGTCAGCCCCAGCATTTT. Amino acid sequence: CAISESQGGQPQHF.

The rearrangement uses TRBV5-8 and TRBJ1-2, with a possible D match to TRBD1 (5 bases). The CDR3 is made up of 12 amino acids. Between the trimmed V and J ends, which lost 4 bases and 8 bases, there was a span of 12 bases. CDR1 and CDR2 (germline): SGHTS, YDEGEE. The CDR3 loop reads CASSLTEGGYTF. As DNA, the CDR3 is TGTGCCAGCAGCCTGACAGAAGGCGGCTACACCTTC.

The CDR3 protein is CASSQSLAGGRNEQFF. In DNA, the CDR3 is TGTGCCAGCAGCCAAAGCCTAGCGGGAGGCAGGAATGAGCAGTTCTTC. This chain connects TRBV4-2 to TRBJ2-1; TRBD2 matches 11 bases. Trimming at V came to 2 bases and at J to 7 bases, leaving 7 bases not matched to a gene. The CDR3 is made up of 16 amino acids. Germline V lookup: CDR1 LGHNA, CDR2 YNFKEQ.

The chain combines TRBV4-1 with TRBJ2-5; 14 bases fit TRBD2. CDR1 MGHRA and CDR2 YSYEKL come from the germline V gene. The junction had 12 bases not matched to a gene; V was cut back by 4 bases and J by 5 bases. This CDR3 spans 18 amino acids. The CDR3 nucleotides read TGCGCCAGCAGCCCCGGACTAGCGGGAGGTTTTCAGAGGGAGACCCAGTACTTC. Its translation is CASSPGLAGGFQRETQYF.

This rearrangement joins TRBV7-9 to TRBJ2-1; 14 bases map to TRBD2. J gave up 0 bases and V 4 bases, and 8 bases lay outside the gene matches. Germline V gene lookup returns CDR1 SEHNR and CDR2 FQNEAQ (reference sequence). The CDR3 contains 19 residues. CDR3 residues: CASSSTGTSGGSSYNEQFF. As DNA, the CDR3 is TGTGCCAGCAGCTCGACCGGGACTAGCGGGGGTAGCTCCTACAATGAGCAGTTCTTC.

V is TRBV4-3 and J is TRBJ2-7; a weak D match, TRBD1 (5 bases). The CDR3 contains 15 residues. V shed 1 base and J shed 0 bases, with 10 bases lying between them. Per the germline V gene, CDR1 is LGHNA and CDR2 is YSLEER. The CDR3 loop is CASSQGDRGSYEQYF. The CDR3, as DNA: TGCGCCAGCAGCCAAGGGGATAGGGGCTCCTACGAGCAGTACTTC.

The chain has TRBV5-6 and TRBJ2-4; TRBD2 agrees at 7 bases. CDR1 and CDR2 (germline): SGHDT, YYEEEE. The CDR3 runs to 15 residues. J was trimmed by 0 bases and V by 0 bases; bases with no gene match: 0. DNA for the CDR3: TGTGCCAGCAGCTTGGTAGCGGGAGCCAAAAACATTCAGTACTTC. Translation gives CASSLVAGAKNIQYF.

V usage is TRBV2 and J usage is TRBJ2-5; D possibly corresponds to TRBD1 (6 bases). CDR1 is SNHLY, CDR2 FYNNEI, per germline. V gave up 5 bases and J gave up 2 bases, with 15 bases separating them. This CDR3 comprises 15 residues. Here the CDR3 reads CASSIQGSPQETQYF. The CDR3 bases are TGTGCCAGCAGTATACAGGGATCTCCTCAAGAGACCCAGTACTTC.

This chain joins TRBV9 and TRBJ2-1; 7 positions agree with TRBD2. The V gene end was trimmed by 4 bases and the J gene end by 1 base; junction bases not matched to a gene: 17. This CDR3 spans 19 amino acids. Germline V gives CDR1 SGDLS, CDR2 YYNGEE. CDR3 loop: CASSRSVPGRGGSYNEQFF. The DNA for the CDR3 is TGTGCCAGCAGCCGGTCGGTTCCGGGGCGGGGAGGGTCCTACAATGAGCAGTTCTTC.

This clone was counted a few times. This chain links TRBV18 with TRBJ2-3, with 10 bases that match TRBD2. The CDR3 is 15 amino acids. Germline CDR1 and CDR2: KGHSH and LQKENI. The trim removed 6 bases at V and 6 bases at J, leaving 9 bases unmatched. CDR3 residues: CASSTRTSGRDTQYF. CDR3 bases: TGTGCCAGCTCTACGAGGACTAGCGGTCGGGATACGCAGTATTTT.

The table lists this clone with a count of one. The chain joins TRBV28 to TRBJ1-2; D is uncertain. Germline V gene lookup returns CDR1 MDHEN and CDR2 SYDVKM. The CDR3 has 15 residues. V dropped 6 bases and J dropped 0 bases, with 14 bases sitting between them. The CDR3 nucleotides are TGTGCCAGCAGGGTCCGGGGTAGAGCTAACTATGGCTACACCTTC. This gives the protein CASRVRGRANYGYTF.

Written as DNA, the CDR3 is TGTGCCAGCAGTGAGGAGCGTTTCTACAATGAGCAGTTCTTC. This gives the protein CASSEERFYNEQFF. The chain has TRBV6-4 and TRBJ2-1; D is ambiguous. CDR1 and CDR2 (germline): MRHNA, SNTAGT. This CDR3 contains 14 residues. The V end lost 3 bases, the J end lost 3 bases, and 9 bases lay between the germline ends.

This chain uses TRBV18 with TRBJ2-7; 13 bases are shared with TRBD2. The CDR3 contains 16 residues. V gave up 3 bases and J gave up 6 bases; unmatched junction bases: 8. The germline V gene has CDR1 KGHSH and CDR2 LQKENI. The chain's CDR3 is CASSPAGLAGAPEQYF. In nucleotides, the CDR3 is TGTGCCAGCTCACCCGCCGGACTAGCGGGAGCCCCCGAGCAGTACTTC.

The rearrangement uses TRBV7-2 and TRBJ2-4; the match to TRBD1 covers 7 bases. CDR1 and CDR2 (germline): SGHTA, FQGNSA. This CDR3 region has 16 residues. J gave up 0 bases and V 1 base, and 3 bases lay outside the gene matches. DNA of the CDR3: TGTGCCAGCAGCTTAGAGACAGGGCTAGCCAAAAACATTCAGTACTTC. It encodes CASSLETGLAKNIQYF.

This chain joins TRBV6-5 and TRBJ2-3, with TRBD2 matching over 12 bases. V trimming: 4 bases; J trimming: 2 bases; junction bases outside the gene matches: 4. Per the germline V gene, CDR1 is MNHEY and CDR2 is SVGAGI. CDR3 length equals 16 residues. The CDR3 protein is CASSFGLAGTTDTQYF. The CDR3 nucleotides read TGTGCCAGCAGTTTTGGACTAGCGGGGACCACAGATACGCAGTATTTT.

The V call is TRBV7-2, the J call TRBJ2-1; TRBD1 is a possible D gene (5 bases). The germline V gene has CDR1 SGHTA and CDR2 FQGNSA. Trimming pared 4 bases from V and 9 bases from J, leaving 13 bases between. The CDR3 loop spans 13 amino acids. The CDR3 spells CASSSLGVSEQFF. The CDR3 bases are TGTGCCAGCAGCTCCCTAGGGGTTAGTGAGCAGTTCTTC.

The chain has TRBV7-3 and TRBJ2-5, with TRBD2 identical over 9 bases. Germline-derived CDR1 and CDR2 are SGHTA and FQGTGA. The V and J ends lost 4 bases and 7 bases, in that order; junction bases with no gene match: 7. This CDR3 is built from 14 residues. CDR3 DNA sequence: TGTGCCAGCAGCTCCGCGGGAGGGCGTGGGACCCAGTACTTC. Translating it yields CASSSAGGRGTQYF.